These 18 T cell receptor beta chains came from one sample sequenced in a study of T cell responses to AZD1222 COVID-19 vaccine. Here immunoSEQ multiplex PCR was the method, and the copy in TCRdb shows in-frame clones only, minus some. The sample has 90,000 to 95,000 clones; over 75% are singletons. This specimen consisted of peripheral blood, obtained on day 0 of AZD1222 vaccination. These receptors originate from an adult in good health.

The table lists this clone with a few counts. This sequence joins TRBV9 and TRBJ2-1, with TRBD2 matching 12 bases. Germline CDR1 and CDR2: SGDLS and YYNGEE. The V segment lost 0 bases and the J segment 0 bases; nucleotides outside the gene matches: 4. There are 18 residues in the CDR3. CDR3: CASSVGGTSGRSYNEQFF. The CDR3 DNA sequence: TGTGCCAGCAGCGTAGGAGGGACTAGCGGGCGCTCCTACAATGAGCAGTTCTTC. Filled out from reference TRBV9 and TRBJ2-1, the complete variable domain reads DSGVTQTPKHLITATGQRVTLRCSPRSGDLSVYWYQQSLDQGLQFLIQYYNGEERAKGNILERFSAQQFPDLHSELNLSSLELGDSALYFCASSVGGTSGRSYNEQFFGPGTRLTVL.

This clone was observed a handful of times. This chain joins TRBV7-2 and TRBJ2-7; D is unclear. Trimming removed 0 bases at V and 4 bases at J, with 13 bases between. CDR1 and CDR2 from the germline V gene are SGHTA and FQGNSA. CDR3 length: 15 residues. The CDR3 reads CASSLALPGLYEQYF. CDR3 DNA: TGTGCCAGCAGCTTAGCACTTCCGGGCCTATACGAGCAGTACTTC.

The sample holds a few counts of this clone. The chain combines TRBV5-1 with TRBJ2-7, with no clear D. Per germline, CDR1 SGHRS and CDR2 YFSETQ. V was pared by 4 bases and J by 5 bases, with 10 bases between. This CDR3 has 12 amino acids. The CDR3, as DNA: TGCGCCAGCAGCCTGGGAAGGAACGAGCAGTACTTC. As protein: CASSLGRNEQYF.

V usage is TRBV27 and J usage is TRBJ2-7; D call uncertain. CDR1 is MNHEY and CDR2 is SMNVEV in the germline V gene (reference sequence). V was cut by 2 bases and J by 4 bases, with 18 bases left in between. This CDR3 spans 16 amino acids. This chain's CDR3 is CASSLASPRPLYEQYF. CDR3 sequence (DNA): TGTGCCAGCAGTTTAGCGTCCCCTAGACCGCTGTACGAGCAGTACTTC.

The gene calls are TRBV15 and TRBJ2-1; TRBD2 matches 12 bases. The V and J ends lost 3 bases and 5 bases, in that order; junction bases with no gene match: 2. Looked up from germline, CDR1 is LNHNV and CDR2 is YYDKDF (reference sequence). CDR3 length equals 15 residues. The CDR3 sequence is CATSRRTSGNNEQFF. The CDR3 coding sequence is TGTGCCACCAGCAGGCGGACTAGCGGGAACAATGAGCAGTTCTTC.

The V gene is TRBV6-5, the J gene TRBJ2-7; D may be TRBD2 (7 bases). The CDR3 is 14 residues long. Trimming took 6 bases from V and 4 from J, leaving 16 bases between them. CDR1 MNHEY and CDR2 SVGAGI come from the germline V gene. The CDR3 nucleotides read TGTGCCAGCAGACTGGGGGGGCAGAATTACGAGCAGTACTTC. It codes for CASRLGGQNYEQYF.

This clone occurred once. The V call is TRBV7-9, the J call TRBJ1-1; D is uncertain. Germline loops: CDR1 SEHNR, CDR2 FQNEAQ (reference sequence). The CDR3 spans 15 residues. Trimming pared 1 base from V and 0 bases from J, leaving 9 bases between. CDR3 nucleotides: TGTGCCAGCAGCTTAGTCGGCACTTTGAACACTGAAGCTTTCTTT. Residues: CASSLVGTLNTEAFF.

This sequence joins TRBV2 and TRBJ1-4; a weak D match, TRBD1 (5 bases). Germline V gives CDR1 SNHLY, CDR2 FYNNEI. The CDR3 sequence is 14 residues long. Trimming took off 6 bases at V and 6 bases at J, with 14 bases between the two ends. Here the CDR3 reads CASRLQGLDEKLFF. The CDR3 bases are TGTGCCAGCAGGCTGCAGGGCTTGGATGAAAAACTGTTTTTT.

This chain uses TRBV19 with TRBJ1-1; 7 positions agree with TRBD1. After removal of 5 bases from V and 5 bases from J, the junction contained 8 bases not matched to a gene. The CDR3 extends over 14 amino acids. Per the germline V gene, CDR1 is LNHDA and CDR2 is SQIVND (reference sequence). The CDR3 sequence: CASSVRQGGTEAFF. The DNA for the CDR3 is TGTGCCAGTAGTGTTAGACAGGGTGGAACTGAAGCTTTCTTT.

CDR3 protein: CASSEPRQINEKLFF. CDR3 DNA: TGTGCCAGCAGTGAACCCCGACAGATTAATGAAAAACTGTTTTTT. V and J are TRBV6-4 and TRBJ1-4; weak D call: TRBD1 (5 bases). This CDR3 is 15 amino acids long. The V end lost 3 bases, the J end lost 4 bases, and 12 bases lay between the germline ends. Germline CDR1 reads MRHNA; CDR2 reads SNTAGT.

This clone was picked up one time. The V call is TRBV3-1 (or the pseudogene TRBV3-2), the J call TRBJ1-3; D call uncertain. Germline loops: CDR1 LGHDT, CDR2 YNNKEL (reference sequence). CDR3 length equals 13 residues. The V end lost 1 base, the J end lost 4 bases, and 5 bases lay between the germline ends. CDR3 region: CASSQVVGNTIYF. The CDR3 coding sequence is TGTGCCAGCAGCCAAGTGGTCGGAAACACCATATATTTT.

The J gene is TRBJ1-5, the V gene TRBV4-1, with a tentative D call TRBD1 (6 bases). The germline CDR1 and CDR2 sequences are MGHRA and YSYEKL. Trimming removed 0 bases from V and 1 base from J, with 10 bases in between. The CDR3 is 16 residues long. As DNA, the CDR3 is TGCGCCAGCAGCCAAGAAGGGGGAAAGAGCAATCAGCCCCAGCATTTT. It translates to CASSQEGGKSNQPQHF.

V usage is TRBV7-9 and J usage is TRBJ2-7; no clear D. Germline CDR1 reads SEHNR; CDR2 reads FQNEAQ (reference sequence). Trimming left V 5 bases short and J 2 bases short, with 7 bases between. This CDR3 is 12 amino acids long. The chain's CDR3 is CASSHDTYEQYF. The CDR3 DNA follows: TGTGCCAGCAGCCACGACACCTACGAGCAGTACTTC.

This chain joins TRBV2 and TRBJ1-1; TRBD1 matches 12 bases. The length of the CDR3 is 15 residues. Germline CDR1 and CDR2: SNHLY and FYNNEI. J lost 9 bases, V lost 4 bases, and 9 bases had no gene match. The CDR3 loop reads CASSAQPGQGAKAFF. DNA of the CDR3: TGTGCCAGCAGTGCTCAACCGGGACAGGGGGCGAAAGCTTTCTTT. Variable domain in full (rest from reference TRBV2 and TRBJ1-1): EPEVTQTPSHQVTQMGQEVILRCVPISNHLYFYWYRQILGQKVEFLVSFYNNEISEKSEIFDDQFSVERPDGSNFTLKIRSTKLEDSAMYFCASSAQPGQGAKAFFGQGTRLTVV.

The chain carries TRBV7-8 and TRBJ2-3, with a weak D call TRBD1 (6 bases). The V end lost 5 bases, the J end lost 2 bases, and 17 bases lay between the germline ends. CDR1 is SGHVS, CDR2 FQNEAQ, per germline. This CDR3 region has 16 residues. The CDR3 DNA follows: TGTGCCAGCAGCCCAAACAGGGTCTCGTACACAGATACGCAGTATTTT. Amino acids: CASSPNRVSYTDTQYF.

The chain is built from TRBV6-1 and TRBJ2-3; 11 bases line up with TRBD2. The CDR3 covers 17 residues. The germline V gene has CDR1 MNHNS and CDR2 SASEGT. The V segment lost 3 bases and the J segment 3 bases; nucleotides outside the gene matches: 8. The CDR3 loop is CASSDLLAGAGTDTQYF. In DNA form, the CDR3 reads TGTGCCAGCAGTGACCTACTAGCGGGGGCGGGGACAGATACGCAGTATTTT.

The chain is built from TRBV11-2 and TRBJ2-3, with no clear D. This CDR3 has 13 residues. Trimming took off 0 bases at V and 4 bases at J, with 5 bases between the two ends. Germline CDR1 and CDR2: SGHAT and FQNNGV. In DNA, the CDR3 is TGTGCCAGCAGCTTAGAATGGCCAGATACGCAGTATTTT. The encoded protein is CASSLEWPDTQYF.

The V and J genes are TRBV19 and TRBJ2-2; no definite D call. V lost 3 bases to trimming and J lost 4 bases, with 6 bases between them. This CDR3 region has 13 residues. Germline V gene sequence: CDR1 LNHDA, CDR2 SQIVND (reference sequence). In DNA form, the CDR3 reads TGTGCCAGTAGTATGGCAGGCACCGGGGAGCTGTTTTTT. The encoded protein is CASSMAGTGELFF.